A selection of T cell receptor beta chains follows, all from one sample in a study of cytomegalovirus exposure and HLA in healthy donors. Here immunoSEQ multiplex PCR was the method, and the copy in TCRdb shows in-frame clones only, minus some. The sample has over 150,000 clones, approximately 77% seen once; the top ten hold 3% to 4.5%. The sequencing sample was made of PBMCs. The receptors were sampled from a man aged 25 to 40 in good health and CMV-seropositive. Both conserved end residues are part of each CDR3. The D gene is left open where the match is weak. A row's size may be missing; if present it is once, few, many or a size class.

J gene	clone size	D gene	V gene	CDR3 protein	CDR3 DNA
TRBJ1-3	NA	TRBD1	TRBV2	CASSGTGSGNTIYF	TGTGCCAGCAGTGGGACAGGCTCTGGAAACACCATATATTTT
TRBJ2-3	NA	TRBD1	TRBV7-6	CASSPQGDTQYF	TGTGCCAGCAGCCCACAGGGGGATACGCAGTATTTT
TRBJ2-5	NA	NA	TRBV19	CASSRSRAFGETQYF	TGTGCCAGTAGTAGGTCCAGGGCCTTTGGGGAGACCCAGTACTTC
TRBJ2-7	NA	TRBD1	TRBV5-6	CASRTGTGVYEQYF	TGTGCCAGCAGAACCGGGACAGGGGTGTACGAGCAGTACTTC
TRBJ1-4	NA	NA	TRBV18	CASSPNLVQGNEKLFF	TGTGCCAGCTCACCGAACCTCGTCCAGGGGAATGAAAAACTGTTTTTT
TRBJ2-5	once	TRBD2	TRBV4-1	CASSQAGEETQYF	TGCGCCAGCAGTCAAGCGGGGGAAGAGACCCAGTACTTC
TRBJ1-1	NA	TRBD1	TRBV30	CAGDRGNMNTEAFF	TGTGCCGGGGACAGGGGAAACATGAACACTGAAGCTTTCTTT
TRBJ1-1	once	NA	TRBV27	CASSPRGSGTEAFF	TGTGCCAGCAGCCCAAGGGGGTCGGGCACTGAAGCTTTCTTT
TRBJ1-1	NA	NA	TRBV28	CASSLPERDTEAFF	TGTGCCAGCAGTTTACCCGAACGGGACACTGAAGCTTTCTTT
TRBJ1-6	NA	TRBD1	TRBV2	CASQGEPYNSPLHF	TGTGCCAGCCAGGGGGAACCCTATAATTCACCCCTCCACTTT
TRBJ2-5	NA	NA	TRBV5-5	CASSIPHRETQYF	TGTGCCAGCAGCATCCCACACCGCGAGACCCAGTACTTC